A selection of T cell receptor beta chains follows, all from one sample in a study of CD8+ T cells in alopecia areata. The repertoire was sequenced with immunoSEQ multiplex PCR; TCRdb's copy has only in-frame clones and lacks some. The repertoire holds about 140,000 clones, with about 88% as singletons. The material sequenced was CD8+ T cells sorted from blood, taken at week 4, from a patient treated with tofacitinib. These receptors originate from a human donor with alopecia areata. Each CDR3 is given with its conserved first and last residue. The D gene is left open where the match is weak.

TRBV19	TRBJ2-7	-	CASSSGIGTGYEQYF
TRBV15	TRBJ1-3	TRBD1	CATSTDRGSGNTIYF
TRBV11-2	TRBJ2-7	TRBD1	CASSDRETYEQYF
TRBV7-9	TRBJ2-1	-	CASSSSGGYEQFF
TRBV5-4	TRBJ2-1	TRBD2	CASSLGDSGGQNEQFF
TRBV29-1	TRBJ2-7	-	CSGWDGAYEQYF
TRBV29-1	TRBJ2-5	-	CSVEGSGVGVETQYF
TRBV27	TRBJ2-1	-	CASSRQVREQFF
TRBV29-1	TRBJ2-7	-	CSVEGRRPYEQYF
TRBV2	TRBJ2-4	TRBD1	CASSEGTGGTKNIQYF
TRBV6-1	TRBJ2-7	TRBD1	CASSPGTVYEQYF
TRBV27	TRBJ2-3	-	CASSFGTLTDTQYF
TRBV23-1	TRBJ2-7	-	CASSQSGRGMEVGEQYF
TRBV7-6	TRBJ2-6	-	CASSLAISGANVLTF
TRBV5-4	TRBJ2-1	-	CASSLDSGETEQFF
TRBV19	TRBJ1-1	-	CASSIMSGGTEAFF
TRBV19	TRBJ2-3	-	CASSMETDTQYF
TRBV19	TRBJ2-3	-	CASRGAVDRTDTQYF
TRBV7-2	TRBJ2-4	TRBD1	CASSPGQGAQNIQYF
TRBV6-5	TRBJ1-2	-	CASSPGVNGYTF
TRBV29-1	TRBJ2-3	TRBD2	CSVEVVAGGLDTQYF
TRBV29-1	TRBJ2-7	TRBD1	CSVEFGTATATEQYF
TRBV7-9	TRBJ1-2	TRBD1	CASSQDRDGYTF
TRBV7-8	TRBJ2-7	TRBD1	CASSLGQGYAYEQYF
TRBV19	TRBJ1-1	-	CASRAPGTEAFF
TRBV30	TRBJ2-4	-	CAWSDLAKNIQYF
TRBV21-1	TRBJ2-7	-	CASSKDSTGYNEQYF
TRBV19	TRBJ2-1	TRBD2	CAISAGGDYNEQFF
TRBV25-1	TRBJ2-2	-	CASSERGTANTGELFF
TRBV7-9	TRBJ2-3	-	CASSLDLWYGTQYF
TRBV13	TRBJ2-7	TRBD1	CASSLSGNYRGAYEQYF
TRBV30	TRBJ1-1	TRBD1	CAWSVPETGLSEAFF
TRBV6-5	TRBJ2-7	-	CASSWKGGDPYEQYF
TRBV9	TRBJ2-3	TRBD2	CASSVSGTSTDTQYF
TRBV5-6	TRBJ2-7	-	CASSLLTSVYEQYF
TRBV29-1	TRBJ2-5	TRBD1	CSVEGTGKETQYF
TRBV5-6	TRBJ1-1	-	CASSLGTDTEAFF
TRBV29-1	TRBJ2-7	-	CSVEEAGYYEQYF
TRBV14	TRBJ1-2	-	CASSPGAYGYTF
TRBV27	TRBJ1-2	-	CASKEGGHYGYTF
TRBV27	TRBJ2-3	TRBD2	CASSLGLAGGDTQYF
TRBV30	TRBJ2-1	TRBD2	CAWSDRTSGWQFF
TRBV27	TRBJ1-6	-	CASSLGGSNSPLHF
TRBV27	TRBJ2-1	-	CASSLSAGQTYNEQFF
TRBV27	TRBJ1-1	-	CASSPPGTEAFF
TRBV27	TRBJ2-7	-	CASSLTSSYEQYF